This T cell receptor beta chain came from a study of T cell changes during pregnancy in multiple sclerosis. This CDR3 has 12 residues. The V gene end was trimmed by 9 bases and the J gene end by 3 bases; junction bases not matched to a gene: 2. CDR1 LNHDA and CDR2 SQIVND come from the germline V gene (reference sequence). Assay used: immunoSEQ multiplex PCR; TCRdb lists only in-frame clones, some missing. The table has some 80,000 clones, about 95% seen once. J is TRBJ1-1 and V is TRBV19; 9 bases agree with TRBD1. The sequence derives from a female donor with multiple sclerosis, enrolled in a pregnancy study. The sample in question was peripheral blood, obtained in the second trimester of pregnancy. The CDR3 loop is CASRDRDTEAFF. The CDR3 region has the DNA TGTGCCAGCCGGGACAGGGACACTGAAGCTTTCTTT.